The rows below give T cell receptor beta chains drawn from one sample of a study of immune characterization of retroperitoneal liposarcoma. TCRdb fed the PCR reads into MiXCR, producing one record per CDR3 protein. Among about 10,000 distinct CDR3 sequences listed, over 25% were seen once. The sequenced material came from tumor tissue. The receptors derive from a female donor with retroperitoneal liposarcoma. The CDR3 runs from the conserved cysteine through the conserved F or W. Each record gives: D gene, CDR3 length, clone size, J gene, V gene, CDR3 DNA, CDR3 protein. The D gene is left open where the match is weak. Expanded clones are given a class, and other clones once, few, many or no size at all.

d_gene: .; len: 16; abundance: .; j_gene: TRBJ2-3; v_gene: TRBV4-1; CDR3nt: TGTGCCAGCAGCCAAGAAAAGGGGAGGTCGGGGGATACGCAGTATTTT; CDR3aa: CASSQEKGRSGDTQYF
d_gene: .; len: 13; abundance: .; j_gene: TRBJ2-3; v_gene: TRBV7-2; CDR3nt: TGTGCCAGCAGCTCGAGGGACCCAGCTTACCCATATTTT; CDR3aa: CASSSRDPAYPYF
d_gene: .; len: 13; abundance: many; j_gene: TRBJ2-3; v_gene: TRBV11-3; CDR3nt: TGTGCCAGCAGCAACAAGGTTATGAACGCGCAGTATTTT; CDR3aa: CASSNKVMNAQYF
d_gene: .; len: 14; abundance: .; j_gene: TRBJ2-1; v_gene: TRBV6-2/TRBV6-3; CDR3nt: TGTGCCAGCAGTGAATTTCAACGGATCTATGAGCAGTTCTTC; CDR3aa: CASSEFQRIYEQFF
d_gene: TRBD1; len: 15; abundance: .; j_gene: TRBJ2-5; v_gene: TRBV6-7; CDR3nt: TGTGCCAGCATGACTCGGGACAGGGGGGGCAATGAGCAGTACTTC; CDR3aa: CASMTRDRGGNEQYF
d_gene: .; len: 15; abundance: many; j_gene: TRBJ2-6; v_gene: TRBV27; CDR3nt: TGTGCCAGCAGTTTTGGGCGGTCTGGGGCCAACGTCCTGACTTTC; CDR3aa: CASSFGRSGANVLTF
d_gene: TRBD1; len: 17; abundance: few; j_gene: TRBJ2-1; v_gene: TRBV12-3/TRBV12-4; CDR3nt: TGTGCCAGCAGCCATAAAACCGGGACAGGGCTCTCCTACGAGCAGTTCTTC; CDR3aa: CASSHKTGTGLSYEQFF
d_gene: .; len: 13; abundance: few; j_gene: TRBJ2-1; v_gene: TRBV7-2; CDR3nt: TGTGCCAGCAGCTCCGGACCGGGACGCGAGCAGTTCTTC; CDR3aa: CASSSGPGREQFF
d_gene: TRBD2; len: 15; abundance: many; j_gene: TRBJ2-1; v_gene: TRBV7-9; CDR3nt: TGTGCCAGCAGCTTAGGCGGGAGCCGGTACTACGAGCAGTTCTTC; CDR3aa: CASSLGGSRYYEQFF
d_gene: .; len: 13; abundance: medium-sized; j_gene: TRBJ2-3; v_gene: TRBV12-3/TRBV12-4; CDR3nt: TGTGCCAGCACCCCATCGGGCACAGATACGCAGTATTTT; CDR3aa: CASTPSGTDTQYF
d_gene: .; len: 16; abundance: few; j_gene: TRBJ2-1; v_gene: TRBV12-3/TRBV12-4; CDR3nt: TGTGCCAGCAGGCCGGGAAAGGCAGGGGGGTGGTTCGAGCAGTTCTTC; CDR3aa: CASRPGKAGGWFEQFF
d_gene: TRBD2; len: 16; abundance: medium-sized; j_gene: TRBJ2-7; v_gene: TRBV7-7; CDR3nt: TGTGCTAGCAGCCAACCGGGTAGCGGGGTCTACTACGAGCAGTACTTC; CDR3aa: CASSQPGSGVYYEQYF
d_gene: TRBD1; len: 15; abundance: few; j_gene: TRBJ1-5; v_gene: TRBV6-1; CDR3nt: TGTGCCAGCACCCCAGGGGGGGGAGGCAATCAGCCCCAGCATTTT; CDR3aa: CASTPGGGGNQPQHF
d_gene: .; len: 17; abundance: medium-sized; j_gene: TRBJ2-5; v_gene: TRBV7-2; CDR3nt: TGTGCCAGCAGCTCACTCCCCGGGTCGACTAACCAAGAGACCCAGTACTTC; CDR3aa: CASSSLPGSTNQETQYF
d_gene: .; len: 16; abundance: many; j_gene: TRBJ2-1; v_gene: TRBV10-1; CDR3nt: TGCGCCAGCAGTCGGGAAGATCCCCCAGGGTACAATGAGCAGTTCTTC; CDR3aa: CASSREDPPGYNEQFF
d_gene: .; len: 13; abundance: .; j_gene: TRBJ2-1; v_gene: TRBV12-3/TRBV12-4; CDR3nt: TGTGCCAGCAGCCGTTCAGGGCAGCAGACCCAGTTCTTC; CDR3aa: CASSRSGQQTQFF
d_gene: TRBD2; len: 14; abundance: few; j_gene: TRBJ2-1; v_gene: TRBV6-1; CDR3nt: TGTGCCAGCACCCCCAGGGTCGGGGGGGACGAGCAGTTCTTC; CDR3aa: CASTPRVGGDEQFF
d_gene: TRBD1; len: 15; abundance: .; j_gene: TRBJ2-1; v_gene: TRBV7-2; CDR3nt: TGTGCCAGCAGCTTGAACAGGGGGGCCTACAATGAGCAGTTCTTC; CDR3aa: CASSLNRGAYNEQFF